This T cell receptor beta chain emerged from a study of blood T cell repertoires in COVID-19 (dated by TCRdb to 2020 to 2022). For context, the study as a whole: Samples covering the acute and convalescent phases of COVID-19 were provided by collaborators in the United States, Italy and Spain. The material from the prospective study consisted of cDNA or gDNA derived from T cells, B-cell-depleted T cells, or PBMCs. Subjects who had been exposed to COVID-19, were actively infected with it, or had recovered from it provided the deeply sampled blood TCRbeta repertoires that made up the dataset. A freely available public database, intended as a resource for researchers studying the immune response to SARS-CoV-2, is where the repertoires were released. The samples were drawn from the first 160 participants of the ongoing ImmuneRACE study and from more than 1,000 subjects provided by 6 global collaborators. A de-identified subject ID, COVID-19 status, age in years and sex were almost always included in the sample metadata. Where available, HLA class I and class II types were obtained from metadata supplied by the sample provider rather than from assay-based typing.

What the research found in general, with its limitations: The amount of clinical and demographic metadata varied by source and participant and was provided uncurated.

A note on this clone: Its recognized antigen is unknown. Within one base of it there is no much larger clone, and no base qualities were kept.

The immunoSEQ Assay, a bias-controlled multiplex PCR, was used to amplify TCRbeta CDR3 regions from genomic DNA. Regarding the original processing steps: The number of nucleated cells in each sample was estimated from the amplification of reference gene primers within the assay. To quantify the absolute abundance of each unique TCRbeta CDR3 rearrangement, sequence reads were collapsed and filtered. For each sample, productive Simpson clonality was calculated by taking the square root of Simpson's diversity index across productive rearrangements. TCRdb mirrors the immuneACCESS table, restricted to in-frame sequences. Some clones are absent from its copies; in checked studies, under half trace to an unresolved V gene, and the reason for the others is unknown. V and J calls plus clone size are reproduced from that table; the DNA served to infer D and trimming. The sample table contains some 180,000 clones; only one count was recorded for around 80% of them. The top ten hold less than 20% of the sample.

The CDR1 and CDR2 encoded by the germline V gene are SGDLS and YYNGEE. Between the V and J ends, shortened by 3 bases and 5 bases respectively, the junction contains 11 bases. Spanning cysteine to phenylalanine, the CDR3 consists of 14 amino acids. Only the CDR3 part of the read is kept: 42 bases, read in frame from the first base. A second Seattle source provided samples from volunteer blood donors who had recovered from COVID-19. Collaborating institutions collected whole blood in K2EDTA tubes following their own protocols. For TCRbeta analysis, collaborators shipped samples as frozen whole blood, isolated PBMCs, or DNA extracted from either of those sample types.

Sequencing used peripheral blood. The receptor comes from a woman in her 70s who had recovered from COVID-19. The chain was built from TRBV9 and TRBJ2-2; 5 matching bases give a weak D call of TRBD2. In nucleotide form, the sequence is TGTGCCAGCAGCGGCGCCGGGGTAACCGGGGAGCTGTTTTTT. This gives the protein CASSGAGVTGELFF.